The entry below gives a single TCR beta chain sequence along with its context. Its specificity is not known. The record originates from a study of CD8+ T cells in alopecia areata. Study-wide context: Among treated patients, oral tofacitinib was administered at 5 to 10 mg twice daily. The study gave tofacitinib for 6 to 18 months, then 6 months off drug.

Per the germline V gene, CDR1 is MNHEY and CDR2 is SMNVEV (reference sequence). The CDR3 extends over 13 amino acids. V dropped 5 bases and J dropped 6 bases, with 11 bases sitting between them. The treatment: oral pan-JAK inhibitor, 5-10 mg twice daily. Individuals with alopecia areata gave both lesional scalp punch biopsies and peripheral blood for collection. Isolated RNA was reverse transcribed into cDNA used as the sequencing template. Repertoires were generated with immunoSEQ multiplex PCR, while TCRdb's copy carries only in-frame clones and drops some. The repertoire consists of roughly 100,000 clones, with 40% to 50% occurring once and the leading ten covering roughly 18%. Study observations and caveats: Lesional scalp exceeded normal scalp in clonality, especially in alopecia totalis/universalis.

The specimen was CD8+ T cells sorted from blood, collected at week 24, from a patient treated with tofacitinib. The chain combines TRBV27 with TRBJ1-5; D is uncertain. The source is a human donor with alopecia areata. The CDR3 here is CASSPGATQPQHF. DNA of the CDR3: TGTGCCAGCAGTCCGGGCGCTACTCAGCCCCAGCATTTT.